Below, 22 T cell receptor beta chains from the same sample are listed, as sequenced in a study of T cell responses to AZD1222 COVID-19 vaccine. Profiled with immunoSEQ multiplex PCR; TCRdb holds only in-frame clones, not every one. The sample has approximately 180,000 clones, 90% seen once; the top ten hold about 3%. Specimen: peripheral blood, collected on day 0 of AZD1222 vaccination. These receptors all come from an adult in good health.

The chain employs TRBV29-1 and TRBJ1-1; TRBD1 agrees at 7 bases. Germline V gene lookup returns CDR1 SQVTM and CDR2 ANQGSEA. The CDR3 is 12 residues long. After removal of 7 bases from V and 1 base from J, the junction contained 3 bases not matched to a gene. Here the CDR3 reads CSGHRGNTEAFF. For the CDR3, the DNA is TGCAGCGGCCACAGGGGGAACACTGAAGCTTTCTTT. Full variable domain (outside the CDR3, taken from reference TRBV29-1 and TRBJ1-1): SAVISQKPSRDICQRGTSLTIQCQVDSQVTMMFWYRQQPGQSLTLIATANQGSEATYESGFVIDKFPISRPNLTFSTLTVSNMSPEDSSIYLCSGHRGNTEAFFGQGTRLTVV.

This chain uses TRBV4-2 with TRBJ2-5; D might be TRBD2 (6 bases). The CDR3 loop spans 16 amino acids. The V and J ends lost 0 bases and 5 bases respectively, with 16 bases between them. CDR1 is LGHNA and CDR2 is YNFKEQ in the germline V gene. CDR3 coding DNA: TGTGCCAGCAGCCAAGATTTGACGCGGGGCTCTGAGACCCAGTACTTC. This codes for CASSQDLTRGSETQYF.

The chain has TRBV4-3 and TRBJ1-2; D is ambiguous. The V end was cut by 0 bases, the J end by 7 bases, with 12 bases between. This CDR3 contains 14 residues. The V gene's germline CDR1 is LGHNA and CDR2 YSLEER. The CDR3 spells CASSQDGRPLGYTF. The CDR3 nucleotides read TGCGCCAGCAGCCAAGATGGACGCCCCCTTGGCTACACCTTC.

The chain is built from TRBV5-4 and TRBJ2-5; D gene unclear. The CDR3 loop spans 14 amino acids. Germline V gives CDR1 SGHNT, CDR2 YYREEE (reference sequence). Deletions cut 0 bases from V and 5 bases from J, with 11 bases between. The CDR3 protein is CASSLENSRETQYF. DNA for the CDR3: TGTGCCAGCAGCTTGGAAAACAGTCGGGAGACCCAGTACTTC.

V gene TRBV7-2 combines with J gene TRBJ1-2; TRBD1 is a possible D gene (5 bases). With 5 bases removed from V and 6 bases from J, the gap between germline ends came to 19 bases. CDR3 length: 15 amino acids. Germline CDR1 is SGHTA and CDR2 is FQGNSA. CDR3 coding DNA: TGTGCCAGCAGCCCACCTCGAAGCGGGGGGGATGGCTACACCTTC. This encodes CASSPPRSGGDGYTF.

This chain links TRBV10-3 with TRBJ2-7, with D possibly matching TRBD1 (5 bases). The CDR3 length is 18 residues. Trimming shortened V by 0 bases and J by 4 bases, and 22 bases separated the two germline ends. Germline values: CDR1 ENHRY, CDR2 SYGVKD. CDR3 bases: TGTGCCATCAGTGAGTCGGGGCAGGGCTCCCTCCTGAGATACGAGCAGTACTTC. This gives the protein CAISESGQGSLLRYEQYF.

The CDR3 nucleotides read TGTGCCAGCAGCTTAGATCTAGGGGCAGGGGGGAATGAGCAGTTCTTC. Its protein is CASSLDLGAGGNEQFF. The rearrangement joins TRBV11-2 to TRBJ2-1; D is perhaps TRBD1 (7 bases). Trimming took off 0 bases at V and 7 bases at J, with 16 bases between the two ends. This CDR3 has 16 amino acids. Germline CDR1 reads SGHAT; CDR2 reads FQNNGV.

The V call is TRBV4-1, the J call TRBJ1-2; D remains ambiguous. Germline V gene sequence: CDR1 MGHRA, CDR2 YSYEKL. Trimming left V 6 bases short and J 13 bases short, with 12 bases between. The CDR3 is 10 amino acids. CDR3 nucleotide sequence: TGCGCCAGCAGGGCAGGTTCGGCCACCTTC. Residues: CASRAGSATF.

This chain joins TRBV5-4 and TRBJ2-2, with 7 bases matching TRBD1. Trimming took 0 bases from V and 0 from J; bases not matched to a gene: 5. This CDR3 is 17 amino acids long. CDR1 and CDR2 (germline): SGHNT, YYREEE (reference sequence). The CDR3 protein is CASSLVPQGANTGELFF. The CDR3, as DNA: TGTGCCAGCAGCTTGGTCCCCCAGGGGGCGAACACCGGGGAGCTGTTTTTT. The variable domain in full, completed from reference TRBV5-4 and TRBJ2-2, reads ETGVTQSPTHLIKTRGQQVTLRCSSQSGHNTVSWYQQALGQGPQFIFQYYREEENGRGNFPPRFSGLQFPNYSSELNVNALELDDSALYLCASSLVPQGANTGELFFGEGSRLTVL.

V usage is TRBV7-9 and J usage is TRBJ2-5; D is tentatively TRBD1 or TRBD2 (5 bases each). Deletions cut 1 base from V and 4 bases from J, with 16 bases between. The CDR3 length is 16 residues. CDR1 is SEHNR and CDR2 is FQNEAQ in the germline V gene (reference sequence). The CDR3 DNA follows: TGTGCCAGCAGCTTAGAGGGGCGTCCGAGGGTAGAGACCCAGTACTTC. Amino acids: CASSLEGRPRVETQYF. The whole variable domain, filled in from reference TRBV7-9 and TRBJ2-5, reads DTGVSQNPRHKITKRGQNVTFRCDPISEHNRLYWYRQTLGQGPEFLTYFQNEAQLEKSRLLSDRFSAERPKGSFSTLEIQRTEQGDSAMYLCASSLEGRPRVETQYFGPGTRLLVL.

This rearrangement joins TRBV27 to TRBJ2-7, with D unclear. Trimming left V 6 bases short and J 0 bases short, with 12 bases between. The CDR3 length is 14 residues. Germline V CDR1 and CDR2: MNHEY, SMNVEV (reference sequence). The chain's CDR3 is CASRMTLSSYEQYF. The CDR3 bases are TGTGCCAGCAGGATGACTCTGAGCTCCTACGAGCAGTACTTC.

The rearrangement links TRBV10-3 to TRBJ2-7, with no clear D. CDR1 and CDR2 (germline): ENHRY, SYGVKD. V shed 3 bases and J shed 6 bases, with 15 bases lying between them. This CDR3 spans 14 amino acids. The CDR3: CAISETTGKGEQYF. As DNA, the CDR3 is TGTGCCATCAGTGAAACCACCGGAAAGGGCGAGCAGTACTTC.

This chain connects TRBV19 to TRBJ1-2, with D unclear. Germline CDR1 is LNHDA and CDR2 is SQIVND (reference sequence). V was clipped by 5 bases and J by 7 bases, with 20 bases between them. The CDR3 is 15 amino acids. This CDR3 is CASSGWTDLTRGYTF. The CDR3 nucleotides read TGTGCCAGTAGTGGATGGACGGATCTTACGCGTGGCTACACCTTC.

V and J are TRBV7-6 and TRBJ2-1, with 7 bases identical to TRBD2. The CDR3 covers 14 residues. V dropped 3 bases and J dropped 1; count of bases not matched to a gene: 0. Germline V gene sequence: CDR1 SGHVS, CDR2 FNYEAQ. CDR3 sequence reads: CASSFSGSYNEQFF. The CDR3 DNA follows: TGTGCCAGCAGCTTTAGCGGGTCCTACAATGAGCAGTTCTTC.

The chain combines TRBV4-2 with TRBJ1-1; no clear D. The germline gives CDR1 LGHNA, CDR2 YNFKEQ. With 0 bases removed from V and 11 bases from J, the gap between germline ends came to 16 bases. The CDR3 is 14 amino acids. The CDR3 nucleotides are TGTGCCAGCAGCCAAGAGTCGGGAGACCCGAGGGCTTTCTTT. Its protein product is CASSQESGDPRAFF.

CDR3 residues: CASSLNTGELFF. Written as DNA, the CDR3 is TGTGCCAGCAGCCTCAACACCGGGGAGCTGTTTTTT. The chain carries TRBV4-2 and TRBJ2-2; D is undetermined. The CDR3 has 12 residues. Trimming stripped 4 bases from V and 2 bases from J, with 2 bases between. Germline CDR1 and CDR2: LGHNA and YNFKEQ.

The V and J genes are TRBV27 and TRBJ2-7, with 7 bases identical to TRBD1. This CDR3 region has 15 residues. Germline CDR1 MNHEY, CDR2 SMNVEV (reference sequence). The J segment lost 1 base and the V segment lost 2 bases, leaving 5 bases of the junction unmatched. This CDR3 is CASSLRTGLSYEQYF. In DNA, the CDR3 is TGTGCCAGCAGTTTAAGGACAGGTCTTTCCTACGAGCAGTACTTC.

CDR3 nucleotide sequence: TGTGCCAGCAATAAAATCTGGGGGGGGGCCACTGAAGCTTTCTTT. As protein: CASNKIWGGATEAFF. The rearrangement links TRBV27 to TRBJ1-1, with D possibly TRBD1 on 6 matching bases. Trimming cost V 7 bases and J 4 bases, with 19 bases left between them. The CDR3 totals 15 residues. CDR1 and CDR2 from the germline V gene are MNHEY and SMNVEV (reference sequence).

This clone was recorded once. CDR3 nucleotides: TGCGCCAGCAGCCCTTCTGGGGGAGGGTTGGATACGCAGTATTTT. Translation gives CASSPSGGGLDTQYF. This chain uses TRBV5-1 with TRBJ2-3; TRBD2 agrees at 7 bases. Germline CDR1 and CDR2: SGHRS and YFSETQ. Trimming at V came to 4 bases and at J to 6 bases, leaving 11 bases not matched to a gene. The CDR3 totals 15 residues.

In DNA form, the CDR3 reads TGTGCCAGTAGTAGGACTTGGACACAGGGATCCTACGAGCAGTACTTC. Its translation: CASSRTWTQGSYEQYF. The chain combines TRBV19 with TRBJ2-7; D is possibly TRBD1 (6 bases). The length of the CDR3 is 16 residues. CDR1 is LNHDA and CDR2 is SQIVND in the germline V gene (reference sequence). The V and J ends lost 4 bases and 1 base respectively, with 17 bases between them.

This clone was found once. The chain couples TRBV10-3 to TRBJ2-1; D uncertain. This CDR3 has 17 amino acids. The V end lost 6 bases, the J end lost 1 base, and 19 bases lay between the germline ends. The V gene's germline CDR1 is ENHRY and CDR2 SYGVKD. CDR3 coding DNA: TGTGCCATCAGCGGGTTGATTTCGGGTTGGTCCTACAATGAGCAGTTCTTC. This translates into CAISGLISGWSYNEQFF.

This chain connects TRBV12-3 or TRBV12-4 to TRBJ1-5; possible D gene TRBD1, 6 bases. The germline V and J ends were trimmed by 6 bases and 8 bases, with 14 bases remaining between them. This CDR3 has 13 amino acids. The CDR3 nucleotides are TGTGCCAGCAGCCGGCAGGGGCTGGAGCCCCAGCATTTT. Translating it yields CASSRQGLEPQHF.